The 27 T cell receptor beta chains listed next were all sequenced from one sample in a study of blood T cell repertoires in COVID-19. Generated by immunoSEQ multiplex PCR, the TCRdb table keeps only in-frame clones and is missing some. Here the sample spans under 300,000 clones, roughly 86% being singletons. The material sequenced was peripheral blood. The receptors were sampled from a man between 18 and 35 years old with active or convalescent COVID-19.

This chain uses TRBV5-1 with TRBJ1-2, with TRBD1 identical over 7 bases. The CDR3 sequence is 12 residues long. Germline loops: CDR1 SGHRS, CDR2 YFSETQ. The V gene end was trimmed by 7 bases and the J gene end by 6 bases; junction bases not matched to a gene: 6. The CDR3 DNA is TGCGCCAGCTCAATTCAGGGGGATGGCTACACCTTC. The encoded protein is CASSIQGDGYTF.

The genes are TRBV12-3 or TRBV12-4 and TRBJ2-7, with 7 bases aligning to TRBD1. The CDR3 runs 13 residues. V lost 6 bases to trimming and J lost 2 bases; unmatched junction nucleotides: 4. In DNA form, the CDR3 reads TGTGCCAGCAGCCCAGGACAGGCCTACGAGCAGTACTTC. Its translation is CASSPGQAYEQYF.

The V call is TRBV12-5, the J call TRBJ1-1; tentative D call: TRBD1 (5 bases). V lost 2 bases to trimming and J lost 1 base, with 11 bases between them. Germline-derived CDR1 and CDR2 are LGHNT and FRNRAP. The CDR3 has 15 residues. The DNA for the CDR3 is TGTGCTAGTGGTTTGACCTCGGGGGGGAACACTGAAGCTTTCTTT. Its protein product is CASGLTSGGNTEAFF.

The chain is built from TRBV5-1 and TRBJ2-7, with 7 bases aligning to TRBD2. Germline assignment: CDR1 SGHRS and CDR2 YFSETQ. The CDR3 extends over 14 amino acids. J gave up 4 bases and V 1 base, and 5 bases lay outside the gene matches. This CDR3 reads CASSLMVAGYEQYF. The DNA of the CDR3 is TGCGCCAGCAGCTTGATGGTAGCGGGTTACGAGCAGTACTTC.

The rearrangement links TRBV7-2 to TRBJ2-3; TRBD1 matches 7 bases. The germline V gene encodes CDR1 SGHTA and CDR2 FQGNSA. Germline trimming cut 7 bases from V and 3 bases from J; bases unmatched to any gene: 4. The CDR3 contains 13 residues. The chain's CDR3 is CASNHRGTDTQYF. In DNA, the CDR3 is TGTGCCAGCAACCACAGGGGTACAGATACGCAGTATTTT.

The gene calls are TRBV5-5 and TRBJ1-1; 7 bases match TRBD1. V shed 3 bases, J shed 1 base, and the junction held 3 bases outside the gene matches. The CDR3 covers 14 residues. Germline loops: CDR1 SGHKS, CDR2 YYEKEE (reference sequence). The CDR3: CASSWGQSNTEAFF. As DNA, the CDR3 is TGTGCCAGCAGCTGGGGACAGTCGAACACTGAAGCTTTCTTT.

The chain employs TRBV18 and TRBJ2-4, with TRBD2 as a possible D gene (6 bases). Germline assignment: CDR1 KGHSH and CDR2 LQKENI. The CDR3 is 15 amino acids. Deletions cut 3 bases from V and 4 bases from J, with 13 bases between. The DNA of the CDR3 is TGTGCCAGCTCACCGACCGACGGGAGAAAAAACATTCAGTACTTC. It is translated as CASSPTDGRKNIQYF.

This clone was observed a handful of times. CDR3 loop: CAWSTRDKPFF. Here the CDR3 DNA reads TGTGCCTGGAGTACCCGGGACAAGCCTTTCTTT. The V and J genes are TRBV30 and TRBJ1-1; perhaps TRBD1 as D (6 bases). The CDR3 covers 11 residues. The germline gives CDR1 GTSNPN, CDR2 SVGIG (reference sequence). Trimming cost V 2 bases and J 12 bases, with 13 bases left between them. Full variable domain (missing parts from reference TRBV30 and TRBJ1-1): SQTIHQWPATLVQPVGSPLSLECTVEGTSNPNLYWYRQAAGRGLQLLFYSVGIGQISSEVPQNLSASRPQDRQFILSSKKLLLSDSGFYLCAWSTRDKPFFGQGTRLTVV.

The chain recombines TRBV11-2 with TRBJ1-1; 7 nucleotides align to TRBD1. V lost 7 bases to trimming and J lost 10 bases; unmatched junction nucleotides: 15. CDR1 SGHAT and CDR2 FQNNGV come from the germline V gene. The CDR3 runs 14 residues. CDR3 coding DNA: TGTGCCAGCACCCCTCAGGGGGGCGGGGCAGCAGCTTTCTTT. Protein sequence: CASTPQGGGAAAFF.

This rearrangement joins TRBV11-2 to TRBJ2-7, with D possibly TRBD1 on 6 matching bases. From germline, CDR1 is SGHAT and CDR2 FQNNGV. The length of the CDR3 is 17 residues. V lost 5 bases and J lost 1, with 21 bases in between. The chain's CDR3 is CASSALEGDPGSYEQYF. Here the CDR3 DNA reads TGTGCCAGCAGCGCCCTTGAGGGGGACCCGGGATCCTACGAGCAGTACTTC. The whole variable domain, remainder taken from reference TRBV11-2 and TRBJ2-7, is EAGVAQSPRYKIIEKRQSVAFWCNPISGHATLYWYQQILGQGPKLLIQFQNNGVVDDSQLPKDRFSAERLKGVDSTLKIQPAKLEDSAVYLCASSALEGDPGSYEQYFGPGTRLTVT.

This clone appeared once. Here the CDR3 DNA reads TGTGCCAGCAGACGGGGGAATTCACCCCTCCACTTT. Protein: CASRRGNSPLHF. The chain is built from TRBV2 and TRBJ1-6; D perhaps matches TRBD1 (5 bases). The CDR3 covers 12 residues. Germline V gives CDR1 SNHLY, CDR2 FYNNEI. The V end was cut by 6 bases, the J end by 7 bases, with 7 bases between.

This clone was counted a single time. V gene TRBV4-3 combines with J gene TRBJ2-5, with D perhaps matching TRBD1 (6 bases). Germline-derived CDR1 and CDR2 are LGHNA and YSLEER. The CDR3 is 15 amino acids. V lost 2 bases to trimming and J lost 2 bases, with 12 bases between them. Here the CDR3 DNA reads TGCGCCAGCAGCCAAAATACAGGGATTCAAGAGACCCAGTACTTC. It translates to CASSQNTGIQETQYF.

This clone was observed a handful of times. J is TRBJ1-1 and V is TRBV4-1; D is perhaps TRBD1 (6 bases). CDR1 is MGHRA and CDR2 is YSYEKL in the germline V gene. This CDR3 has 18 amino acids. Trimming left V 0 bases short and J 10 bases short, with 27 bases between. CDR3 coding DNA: TGCGCCAGCAGCCAAGAATACCCGGCCTCCTGGCAGGGGAGGGGAGCTTTCTTT. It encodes CASSQEYPASWQGRGAFF.

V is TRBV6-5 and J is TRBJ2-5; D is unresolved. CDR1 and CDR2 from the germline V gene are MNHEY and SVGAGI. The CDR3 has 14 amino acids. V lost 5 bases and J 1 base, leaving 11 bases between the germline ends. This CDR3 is CASSRQPFQETQYF. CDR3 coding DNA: TGTGCCAGCAGTCGACAACCTTTCCAAGAGACCCAGTACTTC.

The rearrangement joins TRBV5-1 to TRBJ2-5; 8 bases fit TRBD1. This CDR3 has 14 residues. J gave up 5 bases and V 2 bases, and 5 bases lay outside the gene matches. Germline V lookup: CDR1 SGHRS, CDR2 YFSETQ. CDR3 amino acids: CASSFGQGWETQYF. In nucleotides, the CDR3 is TGCGCCAGCAGCTTCGGACAGGGCTGGGAGACCCAGTACTTC.

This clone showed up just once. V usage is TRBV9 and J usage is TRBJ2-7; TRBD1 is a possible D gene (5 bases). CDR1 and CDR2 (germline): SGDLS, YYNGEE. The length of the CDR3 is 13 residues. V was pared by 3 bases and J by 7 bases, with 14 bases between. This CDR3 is CASSEDTLGEQYF. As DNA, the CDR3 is TGTGCCAGCAGCGAGGACACCCTGGGGGAGCAGTACTTC.

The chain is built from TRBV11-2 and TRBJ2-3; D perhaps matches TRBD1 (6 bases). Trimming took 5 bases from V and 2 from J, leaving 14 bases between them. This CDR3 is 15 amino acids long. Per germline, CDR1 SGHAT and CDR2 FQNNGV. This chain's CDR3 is CASSTPMGATDTQYF. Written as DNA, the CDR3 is TGTGCCAGCAGCACCCCGATGGGGGCCACAGATACGCAGTATTTT.

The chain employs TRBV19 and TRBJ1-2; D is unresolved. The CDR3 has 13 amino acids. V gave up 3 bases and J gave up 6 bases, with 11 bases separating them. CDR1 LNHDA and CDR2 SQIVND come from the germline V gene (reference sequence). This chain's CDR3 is CASSMEEADGYTF. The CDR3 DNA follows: TGTGCCAGTAGTATGGAGGAGGCTGATGGCTACACCTTC.

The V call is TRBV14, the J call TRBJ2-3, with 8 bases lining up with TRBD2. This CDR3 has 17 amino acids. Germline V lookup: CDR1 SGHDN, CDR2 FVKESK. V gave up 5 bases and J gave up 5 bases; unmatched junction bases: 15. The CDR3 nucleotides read TGTGCCAGCAGCGAGACTAGCGCGAATCCCCGGGGAGATACGCAGTATTTT. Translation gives CASSETSANPRGDTQYF.

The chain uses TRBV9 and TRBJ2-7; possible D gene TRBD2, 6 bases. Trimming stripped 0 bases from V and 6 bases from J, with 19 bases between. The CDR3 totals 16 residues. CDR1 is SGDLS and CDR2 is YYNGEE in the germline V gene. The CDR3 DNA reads TGTGCCAGCAGCGTAGCCCCTACTAGGTCGGAGGGCGAGCAGTACTTC. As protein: CASSVAPTRSEGEQYF. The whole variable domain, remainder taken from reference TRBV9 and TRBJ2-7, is DSGVTQTPKHLITATGQRVTLRCSPRSGDLSVYWYQQSLDQGLQFLIQYYNGEERAKGNILERFSAQQFPDLHSELNLSSLELGDSALYFCASSVAPTRSEGEQYFGPGTRLTVT.

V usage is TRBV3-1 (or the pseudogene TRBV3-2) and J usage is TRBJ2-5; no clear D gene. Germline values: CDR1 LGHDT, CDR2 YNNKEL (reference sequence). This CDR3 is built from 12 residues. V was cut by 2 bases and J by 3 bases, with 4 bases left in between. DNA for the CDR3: TGTGCCAGCAGCCAATCTGAAGAGACCCAGTACTTC. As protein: CASSQSEETQYF.

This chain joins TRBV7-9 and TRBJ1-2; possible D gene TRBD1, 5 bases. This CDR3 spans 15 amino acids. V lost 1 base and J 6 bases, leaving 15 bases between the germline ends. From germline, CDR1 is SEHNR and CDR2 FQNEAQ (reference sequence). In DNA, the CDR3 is TGTGCCAGCAGCTTAGATTACGGGGGAGAGAATGGCTACACCTTC. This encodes CASSLDYGGENGYTF.

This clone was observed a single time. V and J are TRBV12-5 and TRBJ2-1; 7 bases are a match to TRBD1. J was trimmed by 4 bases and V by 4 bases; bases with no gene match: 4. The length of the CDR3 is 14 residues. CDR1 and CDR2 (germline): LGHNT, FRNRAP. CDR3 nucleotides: TGTGCTAGTGGTTCGGGACAGAGTTACAATGAGCAGTTCTTC. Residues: CASGSGQSYNEQFF.

The CDR3 here is CASSLNPRDEQFF. The CDR3 coding sequence is TGTGCCAGCAGCTTAAACCCTAGAGATGAGCAGTTCTTC. This sequence joins TRBV7-3 and TRBJ2-1; D gene ambiguous. Germline CDR1 is SGHTA and CDR2 is FQGTGA. The CDR3 consists of 13 residues. The V end was cut by 1 base, the J end by 8 bases, with 9 bases between.

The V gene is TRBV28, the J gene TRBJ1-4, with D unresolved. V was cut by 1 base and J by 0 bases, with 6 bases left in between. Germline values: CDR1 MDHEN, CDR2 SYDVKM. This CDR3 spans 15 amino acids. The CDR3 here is CASSLSAATNEKLFF. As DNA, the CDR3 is TGTGCCAGCAGTTTATCGGCGGCAACTAATGAAAAACTGTTTTTT. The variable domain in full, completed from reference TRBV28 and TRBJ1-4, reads DVKVTQSSRYLVKRTGEKVFLECVQDMDHENMFWYRQDPGLGLRLIYFSYDVKMKEKGDIPEGYSVSREKKERFSLILESASTNQTSMYLCASSLSAATNEKLFFGSGTQLSVL.

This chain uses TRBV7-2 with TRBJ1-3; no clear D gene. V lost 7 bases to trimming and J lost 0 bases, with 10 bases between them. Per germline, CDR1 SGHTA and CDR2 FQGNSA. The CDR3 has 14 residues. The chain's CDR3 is CASTGYRSGNTIYF. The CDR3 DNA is TGTGCCAGCACCGGGTACCGCTCTGGAAACACCATATATTTT.

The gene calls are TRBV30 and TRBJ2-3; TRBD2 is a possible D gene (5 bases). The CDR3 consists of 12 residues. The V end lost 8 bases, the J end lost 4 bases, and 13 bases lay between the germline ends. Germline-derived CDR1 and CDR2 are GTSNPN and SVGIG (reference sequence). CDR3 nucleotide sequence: TGTGCCGAGGAGGATGGTCCAGATACGCAGTATTTT. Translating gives CAEEDGPDTQYF. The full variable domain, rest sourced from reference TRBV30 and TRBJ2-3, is SQTIHQWPATLVQPVGSPLSLECTVEGTSNPNLYWYRQAAGRGLQLLFYSVGIGQISSEVPQNLSASRPQDRQFILSSKKLLLSDSGFYLCAEEDGPDTQYFGPGTRLTVL.